These T cell receptor beta chains were read from a single sample in a study of T cell repertoires in cytomegalovirus infection. Their antigens remain unidentified. MiXCR, run by TCRdb on the reads, gives a single entry per CDR3 protein. This sample yields hundreds of thousands of distinct CDR3 sequences, of which approximately 32% are seen a single time; around 12% belongs to the top ten. Material: cultured CD8+ T cells from PBMCs, obtained from culture after CMV antigen stimulation. The receptors were gathered from a human donor in good health (CMV status not recorded). Some clones in this sample may be carry-over from other donors' samples. The CDR3 runs from the conserved cysteine through the conserved F or W. A D gene is named only where the DNA matches it firmly. Some rows have no size entry. The others give once, few or many, or a class for an expanded clone.

J gene	D gene	clone size	V gene	CDR3 protein	CDR3 DNA
TRBJ2-1	-	few	TRBV7-6	CASSQLQGNEQFF	TGTGCCAGCAGCCAACTTCAGGGCAATGAGCAGTTCTTC
TRBJ2-5	-	-	TRBV6-1	CASSEASDDISQETQYF	TGTGCCAGCAGTGAAGCCTCCGATGACATCTCCCAAGAGACCCAGTACTTC
TRBJ2-1	-	-	TRBV6-2/TRBV6-3	CASSSLRTHNEQFF	TGTGCCAGCAGTTCCCTCAGGACCCACAATGAGCAGTTCTTC
TRBJ1-6	-	few	TRBV20-1	CSPSDSSGSPLHF	TGCAGTCCTTCTGACAGCAGTGGTTCACCCCTCCACTTT
TRBJ2-2	-	-	TRBV4-3	CASSQDQGLGTGELFF	TGCGCCAGCAGCCAAGATCAGGGACTGGGGACCGGGGAGCTGTTTTTT
TRBJ2-3	-	-	TRBV19	CVSTMDNTDTQYF	TGTGTCAGTACCATGGACAACACAGATACGCAGTATTTT
TRBJ2-2	-	many	TRBV6-2/TRBV6-3	CASSSFVRTGELFF	TGTGCCAGCAGTTCCTTTGTGCGTACCGGGGAGCTGTTTTTT
TRBJ2-3	-	few	TRBV4-1	CASSQSPGRGTDTQYF	TGCGCCAGCAGCCAAAGTCCAGGTCGAGGCACAGATACGCAGTATTTT
TRBJ1-3	-	few	TRBV4-1	CASSQATSSGNTIYF	TGCGCCAGCAGCCAAGCCACGAGCTCTGGAAACACCATATATTTT
TRBJ1-1	-	-	TRBV29-1	CSVEYGGHTEAFF	TGCAGCGTTGAATACGGTGGGCACACTGAAGCTTTCTTT
TRBJ2-4	TRBD2	-	TRBV12-3/TRBV12-4	CASSFPGGITKNIQYF	TGTGCCAGCAGTTTTCCCGGGGGGATAACCAAAAACATTCAGTACTTC
TRBJ1-6	TRBD1	few	TRBV7-9	CASSFLGEGANSPLHF	TGTGCCAGCAGTTTTTTGGGAGAGGGGGCGAATTCACCCCTCCACTTT
TRBJ2-1	-	many	TRBV7-6	CASSLDGPGSVEQFF	TGTGCCAGCAGCTTAGACGGGCCAGGGTCTGTGGAGCAGTTCTTC
TRBJ1-1	-	few	TRBV5-5	CASSFGGTPWAEAFF	TGTGCCAGCAGCTTTGGAGGGACACCTTGGGCTGAAGCTTTCTTT
TRBJ2-5	-	-	TRBV7-3	CASSTPPAETQYF	TGTGCCAGCAGCACCCCTCCAGCGGAGACCCAGTACTTC
TRBJ2-1	-	few	TRBV7-6	CASSSLRTQGNEQFF	TGTGCCAGCAGCTCCCTACGGACCCAGGGTAATGAGCAGTTCTTC
TRBJ2-1	-	few	TRBV27	CASNRGERDEQFF	TGTGCCAGCAATCGGGGAGAGAGGGATGAGCAGTTCTTC
TRBJ2-7	-	few	TRBV15	CATSSGRGIGGAYEQYF	TGTGCCACCAGCAGCGGAAGGGGAATCGGGGGAGCCTACGAGCAGTACTTC
TRBJ2-2	-	few	TRBV7-8	CASILGGGPDTGELFF	TGTGCCAGCATCCTCGGCGGGGGCCCTGACACCGGGGAGCTGTTTTTT
TRBJ1-2	-	few	TRBV15	CAASNLGHNYGYTF	TGTGCCGCCTCAAATTTGGGACATAACTATGGCTACACCTTC
TRBJ1-1	-	-	TRBV7-3	CASSLWPEYMNTEAFF	TGTGCCAGCAGCTTGTGGCCGGAGTACATGAACACTGAAGCTTTCTTT
TRBJ1-5	-	few	TRBV9	CASSGTDSNQPQHF	TGTGCCAGCAGCGGTACAGATAGCAATCAGCCCCAGCATTTT
TRBJ1-5	-	few	TRBV19	CASSITTNQPQHF	TGTGCCAGTAGTATTACGACAAATCAGCCCCAGCATTTT
TRBJ1-1	-	-	TRBV7-9	CASSPVPPSATEAFF	TGTGCCAGCAGCCCCGTCCCTCCCTCCGCGACTGAAGCTTTCTTT
TRBJ2-5	-	few	TRBV6-6	CASSYRAGLQETQYF	TGTGCCAGCAGTTACCGGGCAGGTCTTCAAGAGACCCAGTACTTC
TRBJ2-5	-	-	TRBV6-6	CASTLRRAQTQYF	TGTGCCAGCACCCTCCGGAGGGCCCAGACCCAGTACTTC
TRBJ2-7	-	-	TRBV27	CASSSWQGRYEQYF	TGTGCCAGCAGTTCATGGCAAGGACGCTACGAGCAGTACTTC
TRBJ1-2	-	few	TRBV7-9	CASSLEGGSEANYGYTF	TGTGCCAGCAGCTTAGAGGGAGGGTCGGAAGCTAACTATGGCTACACCTTC
TRBJ1-5	-	-	TRBV5-1	CASRHGNEAYQPQHF	TGCGCCAGCCGCCACGGAAACGAGGCATATCAGCCCCAGCATTTT
TRBJ2-7	-	-	TRBV6-1	CASREGSTAIYEQYF	TGTGCCAGCAGGGAGGGCTCGACAGCAATATACGAGCAGTACTTC
TRBJ2-1	-	-	TRBV20-1	CSAPGWGGLNEQFF	TGCAGTGCCCCAGGGTGGGGGGGCCTCAATGAGCAGTTCTTC
TRBJ2-1	TRBD1	-	TRBV4-1	CASSQAPDRSNEQFF	TGCGCCAGCAGCCAAGCCCCGGACAGGTCCAATGAGCAGTTCTTC
TRBJ2-3	-	few	TRBV7-8	CASSLEDHTDTQYF	TGTGCCAGCAGCTTAGAGGACCACACAGATACGCAGTATTTT
TRBJ2-3	-	-	TRBV4-1	CASSQAADTQYF	TGCGCCAGCAGCCAAGCCGCAGATACGCAGTATTTT
TRBJ2-5	-	-	TRBV19	CASSIDTGTETQYF	TGTGCCAGTAGTATTGATACCGGGACGGAGACCCAGTACTTC
TRBJ2-5	TRBD2	-	TRBV28	CASSLWVSSGAYQETQYF	TGTGCCAGCAGTTTATGGGTATCTAGCGGCGCTTACCAAGAGACCCAGTACTTC
TRBJ2-2	-	-	TRBV6-2/TRBV6-3	CAIQPSNTGELFF	TGTGCCATCCAGCCGTCGAACACCGGGGAGCTGTTTTTT
TRBJ2-3	TRBD2	many	TRBV7-6	CASSSGAGGAGDTQYF	TGTGCCAGCAGCTCAGGGGCCGGGGGGGCCGGAGATACGCAGTATTTT
TRBJ1-2	-	-	TRBV6-2/TRBV6-3	CASSYSPRDYGYTF	TGTGCCAGCAGTTACTCACCCAGGGACTATGGCTACACCTTC
TRBJ2-5	-	-	TRBV4-1	CASSQDADSETQYF	TGCGCCAGCAGCCAAGATGCGGATTCGGAGACCCAGTACTTC
TRBJ1-2	-	few	TRBV20-1	CSARWNWISYTF	TGCAGTGCTAGATGGAACTGGATAAGCTACACCTTC
TRBJ2-3	-	few	TRBV4-3	CASSQDRLPPTDTQYF	TGCGCCAGCAGCCAAGATCGACTTCCCCCCACAGATACGCAGTATTTT
TRBJ2-1	TRBD2	-	TRBV5-1	CASTWLAGGPYNEQFF	TGCGCCAGCACATGGCTAGCGGGGGGGCCCTACAATGAGCAGTTCTTC
TRBJ1-2	TRBD1	few	TRBV12-3/TRBV12-4	CASSFPGTGYFYGYTF	TGTGCCAGCAGTTTTCCCGGGACAGGGTACTTCTATGGCTACACCTTC
TRBJ2-1	TRBD1	many	TRBV5-6	CASSSGQDPYNEQFF	TGTGCCAGCAGCTCGGGACAGGATCCCTACAATGAGCAGTTCTTC
TRBJ2-3	TRBD1	few	TRBV20-1	CSARPGGQRRFTDTQYF	TGCAGTGCCCGGCCAGGGGGTCAGCGGAGATTCACAGATACGCAGTATTTT
TRBJ1-4	-	few	TRBV7-6	CASSPTQGNTLGKLFF	TGTGCCAGCAGTCCCACCCAGGGGAACACGCTTGGAAAACTGTTTTTT
TRBJ2-1	TRBD1	-	TRBV12-3/TRBV12-4	CASSPVGQGSYNEQFF	TGTGCCAGCAGCCCAGTGGGACAGGGCTCCTACAATGAGCAGTTCTTC